These T cell receptor beta chains were read from a single sample in a study of blood T cell repertoires in COVID-19. The assay was immunoSEQ multiplex PCR, and TCRdb's table has in-frame clones only and misses some. The repertoire holds roughly 230,000 clones, with about 80% as singletons. Source material: peripheral blood. The source of these receptors is a man aged 45-65 years with active or convalescent COVID-19. The CDR3 runs from the conserved cysteine through the conserved F or W. Fields, in order: CDR3 length, V gene, D gene, J gene, clone size, CDR3 protein, CDR3 DNA. The D gene is left open where the match is weak. Part of the rows lack a size; the others show once, few, many or a class for expanded clones.

>16|TRBV4-1|TRBD1|TRBJ1-6|.
CASSQLPGQNNSPLHF
TGCGCCAGCAGCCAACTTCCGGGACAGAACAATTCACCCCTCCACTTT
>17|TRBV10-1|.|TRBJ2-7|.
CASSEFDRSAGVDEQYF
TGCGCCAGCAGTGAATTTGACAGGTCCGCCGGGGTGGACGAGCAGTACTTC
>17|TRBV5-1|TRBD2|TRBJ2-3|.
CASSSGPSSGGTDTQYF
TGCGCCAGCAGCTCCGGCCCTTCTAGCGGGGGGACAGATACGCAGTATTTT
>14|TRBV11-3|TRBD1|TRBJ2-3|.
CASSLGTGVDTQYF
TGTGCCAGCAGCCTCGGGACAGGGGTAGATACGCAGTATTTT
>15|TRBV7-9|TRBD1|TRBJ1-4|.
CASSFTGADNEKLFF
TGTGCCAGCAGCTTCACAGGGGCCGATAATGAAAAACTGTTTTTT
>13|TRBV11-3|TRBD1|TRBJ1-1|.
CASSRGQGVEAFF
TGTGCCAGCAGCCGCGGACAGGGAGTTGAAGCTTTCTTT
>14|TRBV6-1|.|TRBJ1-5|.
CASTPQGMGQPQHF
TGTGCCAGCACTCCACAGGGTATGGGACAGCCCCAGCATTTT
>14|TRBV5-1|TRBD1|TRBJ1-5|.
CASSRTGTDQPQHF
TGCGCCAGCAGCCGAACCGGGACAGATCAGCCCCAGCATTTT
>14|TRBV2|TRBD1|TRBJ2-7|.
CASSEWTGDYEQYF
TGTGCCAGCAGTGAATGGACAGGGGACTACGAGCAGTACTTC
>14|TRBV29-1|TRBD1|TRBJ2-4|.
CSGNRGKGKNIQYF
TGCAGCGGTAACAGGGGCAAGGGCAAAAACATTCAGTACTTC
>16|TRBV11-2|.|TRBJ1-3|.
CASSSRTVSSGNTIYF
TGTGCCAGCAGCTCGAGGACAGTCAGCTCTGGAAACACCATATATTTT
>15|TRBV2|.|TRBJ2-6|.
CASGTHQAGANVLTF
TGTGCCAGCGGGACTCACCAAGCCGGGGCCAACGTCCTGACTTTC
>13|TRBV5-1|TRBD1|TRBJ2-7|.
CASSPTGDYEQYF
TGCGCCAGCAGTCCGACAGGGGACTACGAGCAGTACTTC
>15|TRBV18|TRBD2|TRBJ2-1|.
CASSPGLVSYNEQFF
TGTGCCAGCTCACCTGGACTAGTTTCCTACAATGAGCAGTTCTTC
>15|TRBV5-4|TRBD1|TRBJ1-4|.
CASSLDRGANEKLFF
TGTGCCAGCAGTCTGGACAGGGGAGCTAATGAAAAACTGTTTTTT
>13|TRBV6-6|.|TRBJ1-1|.
CASSTGWGTEAFF
TGTGCCAGCAGTACAGGGTGGGGGACTGAAGCTTTCTTT
>15|TRBV4-1|.|TRBJ1-4|.
CASSPGGQGYEKLFF
TGCGCCAGCAGCCCCGGGGGGCAGGGTTATGAAAAACTGTTTTTT
>17|TRBV11-2|.|TRBJ2-1|.
CASSLDPIPSSYNEQFF
TGTGCCAGCAGCTTAGATCCTATTCCTAGCTCCTACAATGAGCAGTTCTTC
>12|TRBV4-2|.|TRBJ1-1|.
CASSQDRGIAFF
TGTGCCAGCAGCCAAGACCGGGGAATAGCTTTCTTT
>15|TRBV7-2|.|TRBJ2-1|.
CASSLAATSYNEQFF
TGTGCCAGCAGCTTAGCGGCCACCTCCTACAATGAGCAGTTCTTC
>13|TRBV5-6|.|TRBJ2-2|.
CASSLGGRGELFF
TGTGCCAGCAGCTTAGGAGGGAGAGGGGAGCTGTTTTTT
>15|TRBV5-1|.|TRBJ1-3|.
CASSPDRGTGNTIYF
TGCGCCAGCAGCCCGGATCGAGGGACTGGAAACACCATATATTTT
>13|TRBV16|.|TRBJ1-4|few
CASSQFKGDKLFF
TGTGCCAGCAGCCAATTTAAGGGGGATAAACTGTTTTTT
>17|TRBV5-1|TRBD1|TRBJ1-6|.
CASSPLADRDRGSPLHF
TGCGCCAGCAGCCCTCTTGCCGATCGGGACAGGGGTTCACCCCTCCACTTT
>15|TRBV5-8|TRBD2|TRBJ2-1|.
CASSRSGGFYNEQFF
TGTGCCAGCAGCCGTAGCGGGGGGTTCTACAATGAGCAGTTCTTC
>12|TRBV19|.|TRBJ1-6|once
CASSISNSPLHF
TGTGCCAGTAGTATCTCTAATTCACCCCTCCACTTT
>14|TRBV5-1|.|TRBJ1-5|.
CASSLEGVNQPQHF
TGCGCCAGCAGCTTGGAAGGGGTTAATCAGCCCCAGCATTTT
>13|TRBV27|.|TRBJ2-1|.
CASSNNNYNEQFF
TGTGCCAGCTCCAACAACAATTACAATGAGCAGTTCTTC
>15|TRBV7-2|.|TRBJ2-7|.
CASSSRVLGHYEQYF
TGTGCCAGCAGCTCACGGGTCCTGGGACACTACGAGCAGTACTTC
>15|TRBV25-1|.|TRBJ1-4|.
CASTRTGAANEKLFF
TGTGCCAGCACCAGAACCGGTGCGGCTAATGAAAAACTGTTTTTT
>15|TRBV5-1|.|TRBJ2-5|.
CASSLYGSYQETQYF
TGCGCCAGCAGCTTGTACGGGTCTTACCAAGAGACCCAGTACTTC
>17|TRBV18|.|TRBJ2-3|.
CASSPPRQLQSTDTQYF
TGTGCCAGCTCACCACCGCGACAGTTGCAGAGCACAGATACGCAGTATTTT
>15|TRBV15|.|TRBJ1-2|few
CATSSGAGIAYGYTF
TGTGCCACCAGCAGTGGTGCAGGAATCGCCTATGGCTACACCTTC